This T cell receptor (beta chain) derives from a study of T cell repertoires in cytomegalovirus infection. At the level of the study: Carrying CMV and the relevant HLA type showed in public TCR beta signatures.

Germline V gene lookup returns CDR1 SGHTA and CDR2 FQGTGA. The trim removed 7 bases at V and 6 bases at J, leaving 11 bases unmatched. The CDR3 is made up of 14 amino acids. Each CDR3 protein gets one entry after TCRdb re-called the reads with MiXCR. The repertoire holds around 530,000 distinct CDR3 sequences, about a quarter seen once, with approximately 13% in the top ten. The receptor's source is a human donor in good health (CMV status not recorded). Some clones in this sample may be carry-over from other donors' samples. The chain employs TRBV7-3 and TRBJ2-7; 8 nucleotides agree with TRBD2. Sample: PBMCs. CDR3 protein: CASTFKAGALEQYF. The CDR3 coding sequence is TGTGCCAGCACCTTTAAAGCGGGAGCTCTCGAGCAGTACTTC.